This T cell receptor (beta chain) was found in a study of neoadjuvant anti-PD-1 for oral cavity cancer. This clone was seen more than once but under ten times. Only in-frame clones appear in the TCRdb table, and some are missing; sequencing was by immunoSEQ multiplex PCR. The sample lists some 15,000 clones; roughly 73% were seen once. The patients had HPV-negative, locally advanced oral cavity squamous cell carcinoma. The length of the CDR3 is 14 residues. Germline CDR1 and CDR2: MNHNS and SASEGT. The V end was cut by 7 bases, the J end by 0 bases, with 10 bases between. The input for sequencing was PBMCs, taken before nivolumab (anti-PD-1) treatment. The chain carries TRBV6-1 and TRBJ1-3; tentatively, D is TRBD1 (6 bases). The sequence derives from a person aged 40 to 85 with oral cavity squamous cell carcinoma. The CDR3 spells CASNPRGSGNTIYF. Written as DNA, the CDR3 is TGTGCCAGCAATCCCAGGGGCTCTGGAAACACCATATATTTT.